The sequence of this T cell receptor beta chain was determined in a study of CD8 T cells in Susac syndrome. Negative isolation yielded CD8+ and CD4+ T cells; FACS enriched TEMRA cells. With random hexamers, 0.5 to 1 ug RNA was reverse transcribed. TCR beta CDR3 was amplified by immunoSEQ multiplex PCR. This amplification extended across 54 Vbeta and 13 Jbeta segments. TCRdb redid the calling of the immunoSEQ multiplex PCR reads with MiXCR, one entry per CDR3 protein. The data contain some 160,000 distinct CDR3 sequences, more than 90% of them seen just once; the ten biggest clones take up 0.065% to 0.095%. V was clipped by 4 bases and J by 1 base, with 10 bases between them. The germline CDR1 and CDR2 sequences are SQVTM and ANQGSEA. The CDR3 is 13 amino acids.

The sequencing input was CD4+ T cells from PBMCs. This chain joins TRBV29-1 and TRBJ1-2; TRBD1 is a possible D gene (5 bases). The origin of this receptor is a human donor with Susac syndrome. CDR3 in DNA: TGCAGCGTTGGGCAGGGCCTTAACTATGGCTACACCTTC. Its translation is CSVGQGLNYGYTF.